These 8 T cell receptor beta chains were all obtained from the same sample, sequenced in a study of T cell repertoires in cytomegalovirus infection (dated by TCRdb to between 2018 and 2020). The sequencer listed for this sample is Illumina HiSeq 1500. TCRdb took the public reads, trimmed them with fastp at Q25, ran MiXCR for clone calling and kept in-frame beta chains. Each entry merges the rows of one CDR3 protein and shows their most common DNA and genes. Counted in this sample were tens of thousands of distinct CDR3 sequences; approximately 46% of them appeared once. The ten most abundant clones make up 93% of the sample. This specimen's treatment or condition label, per the study, means: in vitro stimulation with specific CMV peptide epitopes to enrich CMV-specific T cells. These receptors have no known antigen. Source: CD8+ T cells from cultured PBMCs, taken from culture after CMV antigen stimulation. Source of these receptors: a human donor in good health (CMV status not recorded). Some clones in this sample may be carry-over from other donors' samples.

This clonotype has a single count. V and J are TRBV10-2 and TRBJ1-6; a possible D gene is TRBD1 (6 bases). This CDR3 is 17 amino acids long. V was shortened by 2 bases and J by 5 bases, with 16 bases between the two germline ends. The germline CDR1 and CDR2 sequences are WSHSY and SAAADI. The CDR3 DNA reads as TGCGCCAGCAGTGAGGGGGGCCCGCTGAGCCATAATTCACCCCTCCACTTT. Encoded protein: CASSEGGPLSHNSPLHF.

V is TRBV7-9 and J is TRBJ2-1; D assignment may be TRBD1 or TRBD2 (6 bases each). Trimming shortened V by 5 bases and J by 3 bases, and 17 bases separated the two germline ends. Germline V gene lookup returns CDR1 SEHNR and CDR2 FQNEAQ (reference sequence). This CDR3 is built from 16 residues. The CDR3 region is CASSPRGLDLYNEQFF. The DNA of the CDR3 is TGTGCCAGCAGCCCTCGGGGGCTAGACCTCTACAATGAGCAGTTCTTC.

The V gene is TRBV7-9, the J gene TRBJ2-7; D remains unclear. This CDR3 comprises 15 residues. Germline assignment: CDR1 SEHNR and CDR2 FQNEAQ (reference sequence). The germline V and J ends were trimmed by 1 base and 4 bases, with 14 bases remaining between them. CDR3 amino acids: CASSLVPPPGYEQYF. For the CDR3, the DNA is TGTGCCAGCAGCTTAGTCCCCCCACCCGGGTACGAGCAGTACTTC.

The chain has TRBV24-1 and TRBJ1-1; no clear D. The CDR3 has 11 amino acids. Trimming shortened V by 7 bases and J by 7 bases, and 9 bases separated the two germline ends. Germline-derived CDR1 and CDR2 are KGHDR and SFDVKD. The CDR3 coding sequence is TGTGCCACCAGCAGCCCCTATGAAGCTTTCTTT. This codes for CATSSPYEAFF.

The V and J genes are TRBV12-3 or TRBV12-4 and TRBJ1-6, with D unresolved. V lost 2 bases and J lost 10, with 18 bases in between. The CDR3 spans 16 residues. CDR3 residues: CASSLFGRTPGSPLHF. The CDR3 DNA reads as TGTGCCAGCAGTTTATTTGGGCGGACGCCAGGATCACCCCTCCACTTT.

The chain recombines TRBV20-1 with TRBJ2-7; TRBD1 might be the D (5 bases). Trimming cost V 0 bases and J 1 base, with 10 bases left between them. CDR3 length: 14 residues. Per germline, CDR1 DFQATT and CDR2 SNEGSKA (reference sequence). The CDR3, as DNA: TGCAGTGCTAGAGATCAGGCAGGGTCCTACGAGCAGTACTTC. Encoded protein: CSARDQAGSYEQYF.

This clonotype was seen many times. The CDR3 sequence: CASSLGGPQAFF. CDR3 DNA: TGTGCCAGCAGCTTAGGTGGTCCTCAAGCTTTCTTT. The chain recombines TRBV7-8 with TRBJ1-1; D not certain. Deletions cut 1 base from V and 9 bases from J, with 9 bases between. Per germline, CDR1 SGHVS and CDR2 FQNEAQ. The CDR3 runs 12 residues.

This chain links TRBV4-2 with TRBJ2-5; D is perhaps TRBD2 (5 bases). Trimming removed 0 bases at V and 4 bases at J, with 12 bases between. Germline loops: CDR1 LGHNA, CDR2 YNFKEQ. This CDR3 has 15 amino acids. CDR3 region: CASSQETGWAETQYF. The CDR3 DNA is TGTGCCAGCAGCCAAGAGACGGGATGGGCAGAGACCCAGTACTTC.